The sequence of this TCR beta chain was determined in a study of shared clonotypes between healthy human individuals. Repertoires were generated with immunoSEQ multiplex PCR, while TCRdb's copy carries only in-frame clones and drops some. The sample lists approximately 2.3 million clones; over 85% were seen once. This clone has more than one count but fewer than ten. CDR1 and CDR2 from the germline V gene are MNHEY and SMNVEV (reference sequence). The CDR3 is 11 residues long. The V end was cut by 10 bases, the J end by 1 base, with 7 bases between. The sample comprised naive CD4+ T cells from PBMCs. Subset described: CD45RA+ positively selected. The chain uses TRBV27 and TRBJ1-1; unclear D gene. This sequence originates from a young man in good health. Some clones in this sample may be carry-over from other donors' samples. The CDR3 bases are TGTGCCACTAGACGGAACACTGAAGCTTTCTTT. Encoded protein: CATRRNTEAFF.